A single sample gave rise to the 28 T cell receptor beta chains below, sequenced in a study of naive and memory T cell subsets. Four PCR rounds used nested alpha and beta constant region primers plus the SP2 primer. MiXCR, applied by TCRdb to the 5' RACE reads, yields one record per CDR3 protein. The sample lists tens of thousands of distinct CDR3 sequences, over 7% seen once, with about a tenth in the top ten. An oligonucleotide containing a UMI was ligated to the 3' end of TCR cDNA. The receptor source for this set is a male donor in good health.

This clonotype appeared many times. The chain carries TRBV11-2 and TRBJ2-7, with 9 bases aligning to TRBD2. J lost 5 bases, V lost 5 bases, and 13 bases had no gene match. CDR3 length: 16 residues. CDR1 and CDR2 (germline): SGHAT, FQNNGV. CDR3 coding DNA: TGTGCCAGCAGCATCCATCAAGCGGGAGGAGGCAACGAGCAGTACTTC. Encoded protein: CASSIHQAGGGNEQYF.

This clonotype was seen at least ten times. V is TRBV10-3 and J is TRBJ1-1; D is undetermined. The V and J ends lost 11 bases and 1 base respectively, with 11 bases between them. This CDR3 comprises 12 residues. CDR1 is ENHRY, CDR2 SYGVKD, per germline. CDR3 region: CASGRQNTEAFF. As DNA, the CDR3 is TGTGCCTCGGGGAGACAGAACACTGAAGCTTTCTTT.

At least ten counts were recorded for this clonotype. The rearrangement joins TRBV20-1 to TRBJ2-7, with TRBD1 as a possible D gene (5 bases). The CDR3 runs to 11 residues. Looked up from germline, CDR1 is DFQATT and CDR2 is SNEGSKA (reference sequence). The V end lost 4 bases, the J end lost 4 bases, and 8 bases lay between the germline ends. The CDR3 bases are TGCAGTGCTAATGACAGATACGAGCAGTACTTC. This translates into CSANDRYEQYF.

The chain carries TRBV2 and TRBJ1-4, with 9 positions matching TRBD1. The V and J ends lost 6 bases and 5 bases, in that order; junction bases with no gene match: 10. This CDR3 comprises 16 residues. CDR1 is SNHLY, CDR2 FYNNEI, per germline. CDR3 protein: CASRAPAGTGNEKLFF. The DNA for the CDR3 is TGTGCCAGCAGAGCTCCCGCCGGGACAGGGAATGAAAAACTGTTTTTT.

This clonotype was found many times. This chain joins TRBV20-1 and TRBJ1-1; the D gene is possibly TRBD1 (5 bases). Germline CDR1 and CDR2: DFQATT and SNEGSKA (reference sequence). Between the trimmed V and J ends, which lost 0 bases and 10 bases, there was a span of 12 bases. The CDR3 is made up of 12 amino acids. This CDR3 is CSARDSGAGAFF. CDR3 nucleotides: TGCAGTGCTAGAGATTCTGGGGCTGGAGCTTTCTTT.

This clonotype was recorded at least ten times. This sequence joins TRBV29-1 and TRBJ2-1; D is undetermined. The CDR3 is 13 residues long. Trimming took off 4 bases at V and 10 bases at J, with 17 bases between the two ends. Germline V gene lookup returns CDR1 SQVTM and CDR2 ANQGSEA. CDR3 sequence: CSVGGKSLNEQFF. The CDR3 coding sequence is TGCAGCGTTGGGGGAAAGAGTCTGAACGAGCAGTTCTTC.

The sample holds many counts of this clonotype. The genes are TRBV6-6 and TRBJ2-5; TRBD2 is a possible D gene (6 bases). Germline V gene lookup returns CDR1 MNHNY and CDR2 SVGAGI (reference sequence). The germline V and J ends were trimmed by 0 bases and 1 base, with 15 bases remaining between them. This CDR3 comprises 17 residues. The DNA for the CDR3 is TGTGCCAGCAGTTACTCCGAGGTAGCGGCCCTCCAAGAGACCCAGTACTTC. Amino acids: CASSYSEVAALQETQYF.

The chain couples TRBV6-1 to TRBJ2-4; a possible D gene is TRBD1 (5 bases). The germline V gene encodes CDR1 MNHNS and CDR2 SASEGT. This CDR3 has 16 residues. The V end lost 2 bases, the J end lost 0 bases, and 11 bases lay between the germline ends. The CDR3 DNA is TGTGCCAGCAGTGAATTTGGCAGGGAAGCCAAAAACATTCAGTACTTC. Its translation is CASSEFGREAKNIQYF.

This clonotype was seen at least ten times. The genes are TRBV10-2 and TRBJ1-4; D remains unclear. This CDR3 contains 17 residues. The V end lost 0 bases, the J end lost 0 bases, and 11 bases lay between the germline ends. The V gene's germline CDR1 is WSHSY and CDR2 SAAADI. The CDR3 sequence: CASSESKSSATNEKLFF. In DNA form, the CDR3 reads TGCGCCAGCAGTGAGTCGAAATCGTCTGCAACTAATGAAAAACTGTTTTTT.

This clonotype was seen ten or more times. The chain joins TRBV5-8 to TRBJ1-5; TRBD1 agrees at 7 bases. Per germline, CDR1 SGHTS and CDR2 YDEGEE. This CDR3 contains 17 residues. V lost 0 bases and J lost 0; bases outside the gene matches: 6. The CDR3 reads CASSLEVGTDSNQPQHF. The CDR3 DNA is TGTGCCAGCAGCTTGGAAGTAGGGACAGATAGCAATCAGCCCCAGCATTTT.

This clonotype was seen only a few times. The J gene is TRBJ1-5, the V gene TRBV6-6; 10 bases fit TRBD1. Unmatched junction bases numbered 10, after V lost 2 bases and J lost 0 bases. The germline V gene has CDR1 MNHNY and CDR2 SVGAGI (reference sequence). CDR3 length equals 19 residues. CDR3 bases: TGTGCCAGCAGTTACCCGGGGGACAGGGGACCGTATAGCAATCAGCCCCAGCATTTT. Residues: CASSYPGDRGPYSNQPQHF.

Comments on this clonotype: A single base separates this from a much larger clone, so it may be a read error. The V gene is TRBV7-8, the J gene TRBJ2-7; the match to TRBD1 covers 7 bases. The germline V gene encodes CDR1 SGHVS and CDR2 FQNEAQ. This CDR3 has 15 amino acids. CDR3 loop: CASSLGTASSYERYF. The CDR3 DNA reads TGTGCCAGCAGCTTGGGGACAGCGAGCTCCTACGAGCGGTACTTC.

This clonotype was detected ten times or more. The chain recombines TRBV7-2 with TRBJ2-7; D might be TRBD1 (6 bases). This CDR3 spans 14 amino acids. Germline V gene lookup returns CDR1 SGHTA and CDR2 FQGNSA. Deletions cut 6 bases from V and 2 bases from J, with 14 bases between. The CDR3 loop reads CASRTGLSTYEQYF. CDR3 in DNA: TGTGCCAGCAGGACAGGCCTTTCAACCTACGAGCAGTACTTC.

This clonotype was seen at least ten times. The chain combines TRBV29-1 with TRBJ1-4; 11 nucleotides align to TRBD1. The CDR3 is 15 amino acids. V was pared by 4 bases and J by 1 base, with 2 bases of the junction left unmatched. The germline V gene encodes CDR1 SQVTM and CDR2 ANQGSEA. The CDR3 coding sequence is TGCAGCGTTGCCGGGACAGGGGGAACTAATGAAAAACTGTTTTTT. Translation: CSVAGTGGTNEKLFF.

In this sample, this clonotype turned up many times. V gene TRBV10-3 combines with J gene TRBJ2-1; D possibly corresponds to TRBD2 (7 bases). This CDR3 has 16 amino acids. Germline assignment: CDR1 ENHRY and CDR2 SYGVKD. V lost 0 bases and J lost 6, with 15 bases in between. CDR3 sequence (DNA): TGTGCCATCAGTGAGTCCGGGGGGCGAATCGGCAATGAGCAGTTCTTC. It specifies CAISESGGRIGNEQFF.

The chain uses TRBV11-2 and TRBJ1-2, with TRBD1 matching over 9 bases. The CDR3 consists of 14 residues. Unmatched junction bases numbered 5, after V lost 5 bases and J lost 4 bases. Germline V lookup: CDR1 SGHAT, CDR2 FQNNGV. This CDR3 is CASSPGTGIYGYTF. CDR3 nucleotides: TGTGCCAGCAGCCCCGGGACAGGGATCTATGGCTACACCTTC.

In nucleotides, the CDR3 is TGCAGTGCTAGGCGGGCAGGGGGTACCCTGAACACTGAAGCTTTCTTT. This gives the protein CSARRAGGTLNTEAFF. V and J are TRBV20-1 and TRBJ1-1, with 7 bases fitting TRBD1. The CDR3 extends over 16 amino acids. Trimming cost V 3 bases and J 0 bases; bases outside gene matches: 10. Germline CDR1 and CDR2: DFQATT and SNEGSKA (reference sequence).

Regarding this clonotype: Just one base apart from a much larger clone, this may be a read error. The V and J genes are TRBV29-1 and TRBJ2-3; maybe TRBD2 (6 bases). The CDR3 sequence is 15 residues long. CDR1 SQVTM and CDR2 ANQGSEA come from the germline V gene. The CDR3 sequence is CIVETGWRGRDTQYF. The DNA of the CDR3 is TGCATCGTTGAGACCGGGTGGCGGGGTCGGGATACGCAGTATTTT.

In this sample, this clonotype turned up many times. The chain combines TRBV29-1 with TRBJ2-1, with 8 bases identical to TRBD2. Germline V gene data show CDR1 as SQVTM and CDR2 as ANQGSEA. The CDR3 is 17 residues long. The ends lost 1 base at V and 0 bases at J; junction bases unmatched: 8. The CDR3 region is CSVEGGGLVASYNEQFF. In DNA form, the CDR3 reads TGCAGCGTTGAAGGGGGGGGACTAGTGGCCTCCTACAATGAGCAGTTCTTC.

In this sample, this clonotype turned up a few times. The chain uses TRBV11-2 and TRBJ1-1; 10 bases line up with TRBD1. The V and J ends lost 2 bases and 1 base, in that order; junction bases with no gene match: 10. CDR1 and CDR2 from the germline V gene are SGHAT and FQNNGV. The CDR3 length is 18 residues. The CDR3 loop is CASSLIAGTGVGNTEAFF. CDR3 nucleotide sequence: TGTGCCAGCAGCTTAATAGCCGGGACAGGGGTTGGGAACACTGAAGCTTTCTTT.

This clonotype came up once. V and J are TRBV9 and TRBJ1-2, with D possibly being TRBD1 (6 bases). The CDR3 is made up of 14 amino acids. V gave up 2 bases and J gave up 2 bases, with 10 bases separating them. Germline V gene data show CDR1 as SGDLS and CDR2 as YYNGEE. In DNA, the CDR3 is TGTGCCAGCAGCGTCGGGGACATAAACTATGGCTACACCTTC. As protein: CASSVGDINYGYTF.

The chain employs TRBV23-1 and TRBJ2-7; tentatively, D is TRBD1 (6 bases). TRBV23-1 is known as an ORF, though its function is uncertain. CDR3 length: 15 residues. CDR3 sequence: CVALQLRDKAYEQYF. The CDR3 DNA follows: TGCGTGGCACTTCAATTAAGGGACAAAGCCTACGAGCAGTACTTC.

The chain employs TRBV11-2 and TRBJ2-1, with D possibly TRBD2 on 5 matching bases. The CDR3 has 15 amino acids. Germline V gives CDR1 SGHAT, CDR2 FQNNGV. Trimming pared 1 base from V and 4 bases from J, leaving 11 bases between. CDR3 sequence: CASSLGGHYYNEQFF. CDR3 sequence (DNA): TGTGCCAGCAGCTTAGGCGGGCACTATTACAATGAGCAGTTCTTC.

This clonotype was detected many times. The CDR3 sequence: CASSPNRRGGYTF. CDR3 DNA: TGTGCCAGCAGCCCCAACCGGAGGGGAGGCTACACCTTC. This sequence joins TRBV28 and TRBJ1-2; a weak D match, TRBD1 (5 bases). Trimming cost V 6 bases and J 8 bases, with 16 bases left between them. CDR1 and CDR2 from the germline V gene are MDHEN and SYDVKM. CDR3 size: 13 residues.

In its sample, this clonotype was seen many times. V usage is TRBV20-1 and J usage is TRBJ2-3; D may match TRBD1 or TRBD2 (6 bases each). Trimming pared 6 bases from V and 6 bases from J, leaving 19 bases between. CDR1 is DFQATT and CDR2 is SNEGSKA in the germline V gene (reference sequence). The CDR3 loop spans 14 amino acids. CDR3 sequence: CSAHPSGARDTQYF. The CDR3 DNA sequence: TGCAGTGCCCATCCCTCGGGGGCGCGGGATACGCAGTATTTT.

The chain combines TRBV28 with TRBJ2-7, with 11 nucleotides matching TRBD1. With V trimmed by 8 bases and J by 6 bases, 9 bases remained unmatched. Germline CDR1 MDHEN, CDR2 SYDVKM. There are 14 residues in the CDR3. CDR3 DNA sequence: TGTGCCAGCTGTCTCGGGACAGGGGGGCTCGAGCAGTACTTC. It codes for CASCLGTGGLEQYF.

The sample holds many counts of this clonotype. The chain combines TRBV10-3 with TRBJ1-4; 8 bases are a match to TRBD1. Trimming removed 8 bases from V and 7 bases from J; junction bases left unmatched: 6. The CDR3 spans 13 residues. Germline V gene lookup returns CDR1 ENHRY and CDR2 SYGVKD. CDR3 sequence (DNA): TGTGCCATCCAGGGGGCAGAAGGTGAAAAACTGTTTTTT. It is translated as CAIQGAEGEKLFF.

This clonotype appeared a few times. In nucleotides, the CDR3 is TGTGCCAGCAGTGCCTCACAGGGGGTGACTACTGAAGCTTTCTTT. Amino acids: CASSASQGVTTEAFF. The chain recombines TRBV6-1 with TRBJ1-1, with 8 bases lining up with TRBD1. Germline V gene sequence: CDR1 MNHNS, CDR2 SASEGT. The CDR3 has 15 amino acids. Trimming at V came to 4 bases and at J to 5 bases, leaving 9 bases not matched to a gene.